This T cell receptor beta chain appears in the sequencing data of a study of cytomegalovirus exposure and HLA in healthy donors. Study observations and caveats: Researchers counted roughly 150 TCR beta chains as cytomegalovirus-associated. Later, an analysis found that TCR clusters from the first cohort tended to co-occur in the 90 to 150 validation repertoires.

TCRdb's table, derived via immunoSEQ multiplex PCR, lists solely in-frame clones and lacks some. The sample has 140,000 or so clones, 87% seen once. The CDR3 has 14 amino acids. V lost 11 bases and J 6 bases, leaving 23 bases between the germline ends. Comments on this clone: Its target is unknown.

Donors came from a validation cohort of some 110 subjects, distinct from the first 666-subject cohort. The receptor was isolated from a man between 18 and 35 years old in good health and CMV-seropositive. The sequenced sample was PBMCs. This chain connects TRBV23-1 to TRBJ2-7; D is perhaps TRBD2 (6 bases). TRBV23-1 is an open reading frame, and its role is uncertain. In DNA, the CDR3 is TGCGCCGGGGGGACCGAGGGTTCCAATTCCGAGCAGTACTTC. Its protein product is CAGGTEGSNSEQYF.